The clone carrying this T cell receptor beta chain was picked up a small number of times. No antigen is known for it. This CDR3 has 15 amino acids. Germline CDR1 MDHEN, CDR2 SYDVKM. Trimming cost V 2 bases and J 3 bases, with 14 bases left between them. The data were taken from a study of identical twins. Overall study findings and caveats: Within beta out-of-frame sequences, the excess sharing observed between twins was weaker. Invariant MAIT and iNKT cells may have partly biased zero-insertion analyses.

In TCRdb, the 5' RACE reads were re-called with MiXCR into one record per CDR3 protein. The sample consists of some 500,000 distinct CDR3 sequences, roughly an eighth of them appearing once. The data were also submitted as part of a second study, on yellow fever vaccine responses in identical twins. That investigation notes: Reportedly, twins showed a vaccine T cell response that looked partly convergent and partly personalized.

The clonotype was recovered from a woman between 18 and 30 years old in good health. Material: CD4+ T cells sorted from blood. The V call is TRBV28, the J call TRBJ2-7; D is possibly TRBD2 (7 bases). The CDR3 bases are TGTGCCAGCAGTTTAGGGGGGGCTGCGTACTACGAGCAGTACTTC. It is translated as CASSLGGAAYYEQYF.